What follows is one T cell receptor beta chain and its context. The antigen is unknown. Germline loops: CDR1 SGHTA, CDR2 FQGNSA. The trim removed 5 bases at V and 0 bases at J, leaving 2 bases unmatched. The CDR3 is 14 amino acids. PCR was performed using 60 Vbeta and 13 Jbeta primers. Generated by immunoSEQ multiplex PCR, the TCRdb table keeps only in-frame clones and is missing some. This table has about 80,000 clones, over 60% appearing once. This record comes from a study of cytomegalovirus exposure and HLA in healthy donors. Study information: Some 180 million T cells yielded approximately 110 million unique TCR beta sequences in earlier analysis.

Study-level points and caveats: It was reported that TCR beta sequences correctly inferred the HLA-A and HLA-B alleles for most subjects.

V is TRBV7-2 and J is TRBJ2-3; 7 nucleotides line up with TRBD2. Sequenced: PBMCs. The clonotype comes from a male donor in good health and CMV-seropositive. CDR3 in DNA: TGTGCCAGCAGCCATAGCGGGAGCACAGATACGCAGTATTTT. Protein product: CASSHSGSTDTQYF.